The 20 T cell receptor beta chains presented below share a single source sample, sequenced in a study of CD8+ T cells in alopecia areata. cDNA reverse transcribed from extracted RNA served as the sequencing template. Using immunoSEQ multiplex PCR, the repertoire was profiled, and TCRdb retains in-frame clones only, with some absent. In the table there are around 150,000 clones, more than 55% of which are singletons. What was sequenced was CD8+ T cells sorted from blood. The receptors stem from a human donor in good health.

This clone was detected a few times. This chain uses TRBV29-1 with TRBJ2-7; D might be TRBD1 (7 bases). Trimming left V 3 bases short and J 2 bases short, with 11 bases between. The CDR3 is 13 amino acids. Per germline, CDR1 SQVTM and CDR2 ANQGSEA. The CDR3 DNA follows: TGCAGCGTTGAGGCGGGACAGCCCTACGAGCAGTACTTC. Residues: CSVEAGQPYEQYF.

This clone was seen a few times. The sample contains more than one DNA sequence encoding this CDR3. V gene TRBV13 combines with J gene TRBJ2-3, with 11 bases fitting TRBD2. This CDR3 has 16 amino acids. Germline V gives CDR1 PRHDT, CDR2 FYEKMQ (reference sequence). J lost 3 bases, V lost 2 bases, and 4 bases had no gene match. This CDR3 is CASSLRLAGGTDTQYF. The CDR3 coding sequence is TGTGCCAGCAGCTTACGTCTAGCGGGAGGAACAGATACGCAGTATTTT.

The chain links TRBV2 to TRBJ2-1, with D possibly matching TRBD2 (6 bases). Trimming took off 5 bases at V and 3 bases at J, with 14 bases between the two ends. The CDR3 spans 15 residues. Germline CDR1 SNHLY, CDR2 FYNNEI. In DNA, the CDR3 is TGTGCCAGCAGTAGGACGGGAGACTTCTACAATGAGCAGTTCTTC. Translated, it gives CASSRTGDFYNEQFF.

The gene calls are TRBV27 and TRBJ2-5, with no clear D. The CDR3 is 13 residues long. The germline V and J ends were trimmed by 1 base and 3 bases, with 6 bases remaining between them. Per germline, CDR1 MNHEY and CDR2 SMNVEV (reference sequence). CDR3 in DNA: TGTGCCAGCAGTTTATTTGGGGAAGAGACCCAGTACTTC. Protein sequence: CASSLFGEETQYF.

The J gene is TRBJ1-4, the V gene TRBV25-1, with a possible D match to TRBD1 (5 bases). This CDR3 comprises 13 residues. The V end lost 4 bases, the J end lost 5 bases, and 8 bases lay between the germline ends. Germline V gene lookup returns CDR1 MGHDK and CDR2 SYGVNS. The CDR3 DNA is TGTGCCAGCAGTGGACGGGGGAATGAAAAACTGTTTTTT. Encoded protein: CASSGRGNEKLFF.

This clone has only a few counts. The J gene is TRBJ2-7, the V gene TRBV28, with D perhaps assigned TRBD1 or TRBD2 (5 bases each). Germline V lookup: CDR1 MDHEN, CDR2 SYDVKM. The CDR3 covers 15 residues. V was trimmed by 10 bases and J by 5 bases, leaving 24 bases between them. The CDR3 region has the DNA TGTGCCATCATGGAGGTGACAGAGACCCCAAACGAGCAGTACTTC. The encoded protein is CAIMEVTETPNEQYF.

The V and J genes are TRBV7-6 and TRBJ2-2, with TRBD2 identical over 10 bases. The CDR3 sequence is 16 residues long. CDR1 is SGHVS, CDR2 FNYEAQ, per germline. J was trimmed by 2 bases and V by 4 bases; bases with no gene match: 4. The CDR3, as DNA: TGTGCCAGCAGCTCTGGGACTAGCGCCAACACCGGGGAGCTGTTTTTT. Translation gives CASSSGTSANTGELFF.

The V gene is TRBV29-1, the J gene TRBJ2-3; D is ambiguous. Germline CDR1 is SQVTM and CDR2 is ANQGSEA. The V and J ends lost 4 bases and 1 base respectively, with 9 bases between them. The CDR3 length is 13 residues. This CDR3 reads CSVVARGTDTQYF. CDR3 DNA: TGCAGCGTTGTGGCTCGGGGCACAGATACGCAGTATTTT.

The chain combines TRBV4-1 with TRBJ2-3; TRBD1 matches at 12 bases. The V gene's germline CDR1 is MGHRA and CDR2 YSYEKL. Trimming took 4 bases from V and 5 from J; bases not matched to a gene: 13. The CDR3 is 18 amino acids. The CDR3 DNA sequence: TGCGCCAGCAGCCGATATATACCGGGACAGGGGGCAAAAGATACGCAGTATTTT. The encoded protein is CASSRYIPGQGAKDTQYF.

The genes are TRBV28 and TRBJ2-3, with 11 bases fitting TRBD2. The trim removed 6 bases at V and 3 bases at J, leaving 5 bases unmatched. CDR3 length: 15 amino acids. Germline loops: CDR1 MDHEN, CDR2 SYDVKM. The CDR3 sequence is CASSITSGRTDTQYF. CDR3 in DNA: TGTGCCAGCAGCATTACTAGCGGGAGAACAGATACGCAGTATTTT.

This clone appeared a single time. The chain uses TRBV25-1 and TRBJ2-3; D uncertain. CDR1 MGHDK and CDR2 SYGVNS come from the germline V gene. The germline V and J ends were trimmed by 1 base and 4 bases, with 3 bases remaining between them. CDR3 length: 12 amino acids. In DNA, the CDR3 is TGTGCCAGCAGTGAATCCCCAGATACGCAGTATTTT. Translated, it gives CASSESPDTQYF.

This chain links TRBV11-2 with TRBJ1-4, with 7 bases that match TRBD1. The CDR3 is made up of 17 amino acids. Germline CDR1 reads SGHAT; CDR2 reads FQNNGV. Germline trimming cut 6 bases from V and 5 bases from J; bases unmatched to any gene: 15. For the CDR3, the DNA is TGTGCCAGCAGAAGGACAGGTCCCTTCGAGGGAAATGAAAAACTGTTTTTT. This translates into CASRRTGPFEGNEKLFF.

The chain links TRBV9 to TRBJ2-7, with 8 bases that match TRBD1. The V gene's germline CDR1 is SGDLS and CDR2 YYNGEE. The CDR3 runs to 14 residues. The V gene end was trimmed by 2 bases and the J gene end by 2 bases; junction bases not matched to a gene: 3. The CDR3 bases are TGTGCCAGCAGCGTCGGGACAGGCCCCTACGAGCAGTACTTC. As protein: CASSVGTGPYEQYF. The variable domain in full, with the rest retrieved from reference TRBV9 and TRBJ2-7, is DSGVTQTPKHLITATGQRVTLRCSPRSGDLSVYWYQQSLDQGLQFLIQYYNGEERAKGNILERFSAQQFPDLHSELNLSSLELGDSALYFCASSVGTGPYEQYFGPGTRLTVT.

The rearrangement uses TRBV6-1 and TRBJ2-3; no firm D call. Trimming took off 7 bases at V and 4 bases at J, with 9 bases between the two ends. CDR3 length equals 12 residues. In germline, CDR1 is MNHNS, CDR2 SASEGT. CDR3 sequence reads: CASNGGPDTQYF. CDR3 nucleotides: TGTGCCAGCAACGGCGGACCAGATACGCAGTATTTT.

The V and J genes are TRBV7-9 and TRBJ2-7; 9 nucleotides align to TRBD1. V lost 5 bases to trimming and J lost 5 bases; unmatched junction nucleotides: 7. There are 14 residues in the CDR3. Germline assignment: CDR1 SEHNR and CDR2 FQNEAQ (reference sequence). CDR3 coding DNA: TGTGCCAGCAGCGCAGGGACAGGGTTCAACGAGCAGTACTTC. This translates into CASSAGTGFNEQYF.

The chain has TRBV4-2 and TRBJ2-7, with no clear D. The germline gives CDR1 LGHNA, CDR2 YNFKEQ. V gave up 2 bases and J gave up 3 bases, with 2 bases separating them. This CDR3 region has 11 residues. In DNA, the CDR3 is TGTGCCAGCAGCCAAAACTACGAGCAGTACTTC. Its protein product is CASSQNYEQYF.

The table lists this clone with a few counts. This sequence joins TRBV9 and TRBJ1-1, with no clear D. V dropped 0 bases and J dropped 0 bases, with 9 bases sitting between them. Germline V gene data show CDR1 as SGDLS and CDR2 as YYNGEE. The CDR3 totals 15 residues. CDR3 coding DNA: TGTGCCAGCAGCGTAGCTACGGTCCTGAACACTGAAGCTTTCTTT. Translating it yields CASSVATVLNTEAFF. The full variable domain, in which reference TRBV9 and TRBJ1-1 provide the parts outside the CDR3, is DSGVTQTPKHLITATGQRVTLRCSPRSGDLSVYWYQQSLDQGLQFLIQYYNGEERAKGNILERFSAQQFPDLHSELNLSSLELGDSALYFCASSVATVLNTEAFFGQGTRLTVV.

About this clone itself: Other DNA sequences within the sample encode an identical CDR3. The rearrangement uses TRBV5-6 and TRBJ1-2; 8 positions match TRBD1. Germline trimming cut 4 bases from V and 10 bases from J; bases unmatched to any gene: 15. Germline V lookup: CDR1 SGHDT, CDR2 YYEEEE. The CDR3 spans 15 residues. The CDR3 region has the DNA TGTGCCAGCAGCGGCGGGACAGGCCCATTCAGGGACTACACCTTC. As protein: CASSGGTGPFRDYTF.

This clone was found once. The chain links TRBV2 to TRBJ2-3; 8 bases are a match to TRBD2. V was clipped by 3 bases and J by 7 bases; unmatched bases: 15. CDR1 and CDR2 from the germline V gene are SNHLY and FYNNEI. CDR3 size: 17 residues. The CDR3 spells CASSDSAARSGRYTQYF. Written as DNA, the CDR3 is TGTGCCAGCAGTGATAGCGCAGCCAGGAGCGGGAGATATACGCAGTATTTT.

The chain combines TRBV27 with TRBJ2-7; TRBD2 matches 7 bases. This CDR3 contains 15 residues. The germline V gene has CDR1 MNHEY and CDR2 SMNVEV (reference sequence). V lost 1 base and J lost 2; bases outside the gene matches: 5. The CDR3 nucleotides read TGTGCCAGCAGTTTATTGATAGCGGGCCCCTACGAGCAGTACTTC. Translating it yields CASSLLIAGPYEQYF.